This TCR beta chain was recovered during a study of Graves' ophthalmopathy and Graves' hyperthyroidism. Study-level points and caveats: Blood also harbored most expanded thyroid clonotypes above 0.001 frequency.

The CDR3 loop spans 16 amino acids. Germline V gives CDR1 MGHRA, CDR2 YSYEKL. J lost 1 base, V lost 2 bases, and 2 bases had no gene match. The table lists this clonotype with many counts. Its cognate antigen is unknown. Amplification from RNA transcripts yielded the TCR beta CDR3 regions. First-round RT-PCR with HTBI primers preceded a second-round multiplex PCR. TCRdb redid the calling of the multiplex PCR reads with MiXCR, one entry per CDR3 protein. This sample has 200,000 to 250,000 distinct CDR3 sequences, with 20% to 25% found just once. The sequenced sample was peripheral blood. V and J are TRBV4-1 and TRBJ2-2, with TRBD1 matching 9 bases. This TCR was recovered from a woman in her fifties or sixties with Graves' ophthalmopathy. The CDR3 nucleotides are TGCGCCAGCAGCCAACACAGGGGGCAGAACACCGGGGAGCTGTTTTTT. Translated, it gives CASSQHRGQNTGELFF.